This is a list of T cell receptor beta chains from one sample in a study of cytomegalovirus exposure and HLA in healthy donors. Sequencing was performed with immunoSEQ multiplex PCR; in TCRdb, only in-frame clones are kept and a portion is missing. Seen here are 140,000 or so clones, approximately 79% observed once, and the top ten hold around 4.7%. What was sequenced was PBMCs. The receptors stem from a man younger than 35 in good health and CMV-seropositive. Both conserved end residues are part of each CDR3. Each record gives: clone size, V gene, J gene, D gene, CDR3 protein, CDR3 DNA. The D gene is left open where the match is weak. Size tells how often a clone was seen (once, few, many) or the class of an expanded clone, and some rows leave it out.

clone_size: NA; v_call: TRBV7-2; j_call: TRBJ1-2; d_call: NA; cdr3_aa: CASSLEGAIASYGYTF; cdr3_nt: TGTGCCAGCAGCTTAGAAGGGGCGATCGCCTCCTATGGCTACACCTTC
clone_size: once; v_call: TRBV7-9; j_call: TRBJ2-7; d_call: TRBD1; cdr3_aa: CASSSRDRGPEQYF; cdr3_nt: TGTGCCAGCAGTTCCCGGGACAGGGGGCCCGAGCAGTACTTC
clone_size: NA; v_call: TRBV4-3; j_call: TRBJ1-2; d_call: NA; cdr3_aa: CASSQDGWAGYGYTF; cdr3_nt: TGCGCCAGCAGCCAAGATGGATGGGCAGGGTATGGCTACACCTTC
clone_size: NA; v_call: TRBV4-1; j_call: TRBJ2-1; d_call: NA; cdr3_aa: CASSQAGDNEQFF; cdr3_nt: TGCGCCAGCAGCCAAGCCGGGGACAATGAGCAGTTCTTC
clone_size: NA; v_call: TRBV19; j_call: TRBJ1-5; d_call: NA; cdr3_aa: CASSISVGQPQHF; cdr3_nt: TGTGCCAGTAGTATAAGTGTGGGCCAGCCCCAGCATTTT
clone_size: NA; v_call: TRBV28; j_call: TRBJ2-7; d_call: TRBD2; cdr3_aa: CASTPLAGERSSYEQYF; cdr3_nt: TGTGCCAGCACCCCCCTAGCGGGAGAAAGGAGCTCCTACGAGCAGTACTTC
clone_size: NA; v_call: TRBV5-1; j_call: TRBJ2-5; d_call: TRBD2; cdr3_aa: CASSTRTSGQYQETQYF; cdr3_nt: TGCGCCAGCAGCACTAGGACTAGCGGACAGTACCAAGAGACCCAGTACTTC
clone_size: NA; v_call: TRBV4-2; j_call: TRBJ2-1; d_call: NA; cdr3_aa: CASSQDQTSYNEQFF; cdr3_nt: TGTGCCAGCAGCCAAGATCAGACTAGTTACAATGAGCAGTTCTTC
clone_size: few; v_call: TRBV6-5; j_call: TRBJ2-7; d_call: NA; cdr3_aa: CASSLGQGPYEQYF; cdr3_nt: TGTGCCAGCAGTTTAGGACAAGGCCCCTACGAGCAGTACTTC
clone_size: NA; v_call: TRBV16; j_call: TRBJ1-6; d_call: NA; cdr3_aa: CASATAGNSPLHF; cdr3_nt: TGTGCCAGCGCTACCGCGGGGAATTCACCCCTCCACTTT
clone_size: NA; v_call: TRBV14; j_call: TRBJ2-1; d_call: NA; cdr3_aa: CASSQPTGRSKSYNEQFF; cdr3_nt: TGTGCCAGCAGCCAACCCACGGGTCGAAGCAAATCCTACAATGAGCAGTTCTTC
clone_size: NA; v_call: TRBV6-4; j_call: TRBJ1-2; d_call: NA; cdr3_aa: CASSDSKAGGYTF; cdr3_nt: TGTGCCAGCAGTGACTCGAAGGCGGGAGGCTACACCTTC
clone_size: NA; v_call: TRBV18; j_call: TRBJ2-3; d_call: TRBD2; cdr3_aa: CASSPKRTSASDTQYF; cdr3_nt: TGTGCCAGCTCACCCAAACGGACTAGCGCATCAGATACGCAGTATTTT
clone_size: NA; v_call: TRBV7-2; j_call: TRBJ1-2; d_call: NA; cdr3_aa: CASSPTSTGIYGYTF; cdr3_nt: TGTGCCAGCAGTCCAACTTCCACAGGGATCTATGGCTACACCTTC
clone_size: NA; v_call: TRBV7-2; j_call: TRBJ2-7; d_call: TRBD2; cdr3_aa: CASRPGGSLNEQYF; cdr3_nt: TGTGCCAGCAGGCCGGGGGGATCGCTTAACGAGCAGTACTTC
clone_size: NA; v_call: TRBV5-5; j_call: TRBJ1-1; d_call: TRBD1; cdr3_aa: CASSLGTGVAFF; cdr3_nt: TGTGCCAGCAGCTTGGGGACAGGGGTAGCTTTCTTT
clone_size: few; v_call: TRBV18; j_call: TRBJ1-1; d_call: NA; cdr3_aa: CASSYSGTMNTEAFF; cdr3_nt: TGTGCCAGCTCATACTCCGGGACAATGAACACTGAAGCTTTCTTT
clone_size: few; v_call: TRBV6-5; j_call: TRBJ2-7; d_call: NA; cdr3_aa: CASSYSQGYEQYF; cdr3_nt: TGTGCCAGCAGTTACTCTCAGGGGTACGAGCAGTACTTC
clone_size: NA; v_call: TRBV27; j_call: TRBJ2-1; d_call: TRBD2; cdr3_aa: CASSLSWAGGYNEQFF; cdr3_nt: TGTGCCAGCAGTTTATCATGGGCGGGGGGTTACAATGAGCAGTTCTTC
clone_size: NA; v_call: TRBV27; j_call: TRBJ2-2; d_call: NA; cdr3_aa: CASSFSRRGGTGELFF; cdr3_nt: TGTGCCAGCAGTTTTTCTCGAAGGGGCGGCACCGGGGAGCTGTTTTTT
clone_size: NA; v_call: TRBV5-1; j_call: TRBJ1-1; d_call: TRBD1; cdr3_aa: CASALRVAGQGTNTEAFF; cdr3_nt: TGCGCCAGCGCCTTGAGGGTAGCGGGACAGGGGACGAACACTGAAGCTTTCTTT
clone_size: NA; v_call: TRBV18; j_call: TRBJ2-5; d_call: NA; cdr3_aa: CASSPFEETQYF; cdr3_nt: TGTGCCAGCTCACCATTCGAAGAGACCCAGTACTTC
clone_size: NA; v_call: TRBV18; j_call: TRBJ1-1; d_call: TRBD1; cdr3_aa: CASSPSTGGMEAFF; cdr3_nt: TGTGCCAGCTCACCATCGACAGGGGGCATGGAAGCTTTCTTT
clone_size: NA; v_call: TRBV5-1; j_call: TRBJ1-2; d_call: TRBD1; cdr3_aa: CASSPGQGGIFGYTF; cdr3_nt: TGCGCCAGCAGCCCCGGACAGGGTGGAATCTTCGGCTACACCTTC
clone_size: once; v_call: TRBV19; j_call: TRBJ2-7; d_call: TRBD1; cdr3_aa: CASTLSGTGSNEQYF; cdr3_nt: TGTGCCAGTACCCTCTCGGGGACAGGGTCGAACGAGCAGTACTTC
clone_size: few; v_call: TRBV27; j_call: TRBJ1-5; d_call: NA; cdr3_aa: CASGYTQGIPQHF; cdr3_nt: TGTGCCAGCGGGTATACCCAGGGTATACCCCAGCATTTT
clone_size: NA; v_call: TRBV7-6; j_call: TRBJ2-7; d_call: NA; cdr3_aa: CASSLQGLHTYEQYF; cdr3_nt: TGTGCCAGCAGCTTACAGGGGCTGCATACCTACGAGCAGTACTTC
clone_size: NA; v_call: TRBV13; j_call: TRBJ1-2; d_call: NA; cdr3_aa: CASSLPGDFYTF; cdr3_nt: TGTGCCAGCAGCTTACCAGGGGATTTTTACACCTTC
clone_size: NA; v_call: TRBV11-3; j_call: TRBJ2-5; d_call: TRBD2; cdr3_aa: CASSQWGGQETQYF; cdr3_nt: TGTGCCAGCAGCCAGTGGGGGGGGCAAGAGACCCAGTACTTC
clone_size: NA; v_call: TRBV7-2; j_call: TRBJ1-3; d_call: TRBD1; cdr3_aa: CASSFWDSPYSGNTIYF; cdr3_nt: TGTGCCAGCAGCTTTTGGGACAGTCCCTACTCTGGAAACACCATATATTTT
clone_size: NA; v_call: TRBV5-1; j_call: TRBJ2-6; d_call: NA; cdr3_aa: CASSLVASGANVLTF; cdr3_nt: TGCGCCAGCAGCTTGGTAGCCTCTGGGGCCAACGTCCTGACTTTC
clone_size: NA; v_call: TRBV7-3; j_call: TRBJ2-3; d_call: TRBD2; cdr3_aa: CASSPAGGSWQYF; cdr3_nt: TGTGCCAGCAGCCCGGCCGGCGGGAGTTGGCAGTATTTT
clone_size: NA; v_call: TRBV10-1; j_call: TRBJ2-2; d_call: NA; cdr3_aa: CAPPINGELFF; cdr3_nt: TGCGCCCCGCCTATAAACGGGGAGCTGTTTTTT
clone_size: NA; v_call: TRBV15; j_call: TRBJ2-2; d_call: NA; cdr3_aa: CATSRDWASQNTGELFF; cdr3_nt: TGTGCCACCAGCAGAGATTGGGCCAGTCAGAACACCGGGGAGCTGTTTTTT
clone_size: NA; v_call: TRBV28; j_call: TRBJ2-1; d_call: NA; cdr3_aa: CASSLSSDSWEFF; cdr3_nt: TGTGCCAGCAGTTTATCCTCGGACTCTTGGGAGTTCTTC
clone_size: NA; v_call: TRBV28; j_call: TRBJ1-2; d_call: TRBD1; cdr3_aa: CASSFPTGNVGYTF; cdr3_nt: TGTGCCAGCAGTTTCCCGACAGGGAATGTCGGCTACACCTTC
clone_size: NA; v_call: TRBV27; j_call: TRBJ2-2; d_call: TRBD2; cdr3_aa: CASSRTSGSVGELFF; cdr3_nt: TGTGCCAGCAGTAGGACTAGCGGGAGTGTCGGGGAGCTGTTTTTT
clone_size: once; v_call: TRBV5-1; j_call: TRBJ1-4; d_call: TRBD1; cdr3_aa: CASSLTTGGSEKLFF; cdr3_nt: TGCGCCAGCAGCCTAACGACAGGGGGCTCGGAAAAACTGTTTTTT
clone_size: NA; v_call: TRBV5-8; j_call: TRBJ1-4; d_call: NA; cdr3_aa: CASSLRRGQVGEKLFF; cdr3_nt: TGTGCCAGCAGCTTAAGGCGCGGGCAGGTGGGGGAAAAACTGTTTTTT
clone_size: few; v_call: TRBV9; j_call: TRBJ1-5; d_call: TRBD1; cdr3_aa: CASSPTTGASNQPQHF; cdr3_nt: TGTGCCAGCAGCCCAACAACAGGGGCGAGCAATCAGCCCCAGCATTTT
clone_size: NA; v_call: TRBV27; j_call: TRBJ2-1; d_call: NA; cdr3_aa: CASSSRGYNEQFF; cdr3_nt: TGTGCCAGCAGTAGTAGAGGTTACAATGAGCAGTTCTTC
clone_size: NA; v_call: TRBV5-6; j_call: TRBJ1-1; d_call: NA; cdr3_aa: CASSLVRGGAFF; cdr3_nt: TGTGCCAGCAGCTTGGTACGGGGGGGGGCTTTCTTT
clone_size: NA; v_call: TRBV5-5; j_call: TRBJ1-2; d_call: NA; cdr3_aa: CASSWGVGVSIYGYTF; cdr3_nt: TGTGCCAGCAGCTGGGGCGTCGGTGTGTCGATCTATGGCTACACCTTC
clone_size: NA; v_call: TRBV5-6; j_call: TRBJ1-6; d_call: TRBD1; cdr3_aa: CASSSWDRDNSPLHF; cdr3_nt: TGTGCCAGCAGCAGTTGGGACAGGGATAATTCACCCCTCCACTTT
clone_size: NA; v_call: TRBV18; j_call: TRBJ1-2; d_call: TRBD1; cdr3_aa: CASSPRGPGQGNYGYTF; cdr3_nt: TGTGCCAGCTCACCACGAGGCCCGGGACAGGGGAACTATGGCTACACCTTC
clone_size: NA; v_call: TRBV6-5; j_call: TRBJ2-5; d_call: NA; cdr3_aa: CASSYSNSGRETQYF; cdr3_nt: TGTGCCAGCAGTTACTCGAATTCCGGGAGAGAGACCCAGTACTTC
clone_size: NA; v_call: TRBV27; j_call: TRBJ2-7; d_call: NA; cdr3_aa: CASSLQGNSYEQYF; cdr3_nt: TGTGCCAGCAGTTTGCAGGGAAACTCCTACGAGCAGTACTTC
clone_size: few; v_call: TRBV29-1; j_call: TRBJ2-3; d_call: TRBD2; cdr3_aa: CSALGSVRPGRGTDTQYF; cdr3_nt: TGCAGCGCCCTCGGTTCGGTACGTCCGGGGAGGGGCACAGATACGCAGTATTTT
clone_size: once; v_call: TRBV5-4; j_call: TRBJ2-7; d_call: TRBD1; cdr3_aa: CASRGSGAGGEQYF; cdr3_nt: TGTGCCAGCAGGGGGAGTGGGGCAGGGGGCGAGCAGTACTTC
clone_size: NA; v_call: TRBV10-3; j_call: TRBJ2-7; d_call: NA; cdr3_aa: CAISESSGVGWF; cdr3_nt: TGTGCCATCAGTGAGTCATCGGGAGTTGGGTGGTTC
clone_size: NA; v_call: TRBV28; j_call: TRBJ2-5; d_call: NA; cdr3_aa: CASSRRPGGSETQYF; cdr3_nt: TGTGCCAGCAGTCGAAGGCCTGGAGGGTCGGAGACCCAGTACTTC
clone_size: NA; v_call: TRBV5-6; j_call: TRBJ1-3; d_call: NA; cdr3_aa: CASSLYRGRAGNTIYF; cdr3_nt: TGTGCCAGCAGCTTGTACCGGGGGAGGGCTGGAAACACCATATATTTT
clone_size: NA; v_call: TRBV4-1; j_call: TRBJ2-7; d_call: NA; cdr3_aa: CASSQVRYSYEQYF; cdr3_nt: TGCGCCAGCAGCCAAGTAAGGTACAGCTACGAGCAGTACTTC
clone_size: NA; v_call: TRBV2; j_call: TRBJ2-7; d_call: NA; cdr3_aa: CASSDRRQGGEQYF; cdr3_nt: TGTGCCAGCAGTGATCGGAGGCAGGGAGGTGAGCAGTACTTC